The entry below gives a single T cell receptor beta chain sequence along with its context. No antigen is known for it. The sample belongs to a study of shared clonotypes between healthy human individuals. Across the whole study: Three men and a couple of women, aged 18 to 49, were donors. Findings and limits, study-wide: There were few donors, and this limited the genetic and exposure-history diversity represented.

Some clones are missing from TCRdb's copy, which holds only in-frame ones; the method was immunoSEQ multiplex PCR. The sample holds roughly 1 million clones, approximately 78% seen once. The length of the CDR3 is 11 residues. The V gene's germline CDR1 is SQVTM and CDR2 ANQGSEA. Trimming stripped 4 bases from V and 5 bases from J, with 6 bases between. What was sequenced was memory CD4+ T cells from PBMCs. Stated subset: CD45RA-negative fraction. The sequence derives from a man aged 18-30 years in good health. Some clones in this sample may be carry-over from other donors' samples. V gene TRBV29-1 combines with J gene TRBJ2-1, with D unclear. DNA for the CDR3: TGCAGCGTTGTGAGAGACAATGAGCAGTTCTTC. This gives the protein CSVVRDNEQFF.